This T cell receptor beta chain emerged from a study of regulatory T cells in long-lasting Graves disease. Broader study findings: Segments TRBV28, TRBJ1-2 and TRBJ2-5 showed preferential usage in persistent disease.

Documented time point: newly diagnosed GD, antithyroid drugs for less than 3 months. Isolated PBMC RNA provided the starting material for the TCR library. Library construction for TCR beta used iRepertoire HTBI primers and Arm-PCR of CDR3 regions. TCRdb analysed the multiplex PCR reads with MiXCR anew, one entry per CDR3 protein. The sample records hundreds of thousands of distinct CDR3 sequences, roughly 15% being singletons. This clonotype was counted at least ten times. Its antigen is still unknown. This CDR3 has 12 amino acids. Trimming pared 1 base from V and 8 bases from J, leaving 3 bases between. Looked up from germline, CDR1 is SGHTA and CDR2 is FQGNSA. The same sample was also used in a study of T cells in Graves' hyperthyroidism and ophthalmopathy. As reported in that work: Diagnostic decisions used clinical symptoms, serum thyroxine and TRAb, thyroid ultrasound and orbital computed tomography.

Sample: peripheral blood mononuclear cells (PBMCs), taken at new diagnosis, from a patient treated with antithyroid drugs. The sequence came from a woman aged 30 to 39 with Graves disease. V gene TRBV7-2 combines with J gene TRBJ1-6; D uncertain. As DNA, the CDR3 is TGTGCCAGCAGCTTAGAGTATTCACCCCTCCACTTT. Protein: CASSLEYSPLHF.